This TCR beta chain appears in the sequencing data of a study of blood T cell repertoires in COVID-19. TCRdb's table, derived via immunoSEQ multiplex PCR, lists solely in-frame clones and lacks some. The sample has roughly 36,000 clones; roughly 82% are singletons. This clone was detected only once. Sequenced sample: peripheral blood. This TCR came from a human donor in a cohort sampled during active COVID-19.

CDR3 sequence (DNA): TGTGCCATCTCCGCAGGGGGCTACTATGGCTACACCTTC. It specifies CAISAGGYYGYTF. The rearrangement joins TRBV10-3 to TRBJ1-2; 8 nucleotides align to TRBD1. The V gene end was trimmed by 8 bases and the J gene end by 3 bases; junction bases not matched to a gene: 5. The CDR3 extends over 13 amino acids. Germline CDR1 ENHRY, CDR2 SYGVKD.